This TCR beta chain was captured in a study of T cells in Graves' hyperthyroidism and ophthalmopathy. Study-wide results and caveats: Appearing also in blood were most of the thyroid clonotypes expanded above 0.001.

TCR beta CDR3 regions were amplified from RNA transcripts. The TCR CDR3 was amplified in a first-round RT-PCR using the HTBI primer set. TCRdb recomputed calls from the multiplex PCR reads with MiXCR, one row per CDR3 protein. The sample shows 400,000 or so distinct CDR3 sequences, about 14% of them seen only once. In this sample, this clonotype turned up many times. What it binds is not known. The CDR3 extends over 15 amino acids. The V gene's germline CDR1 is MDHEN and CDR2 SYDVKM. V shed 5 bases and J 2 bases; nucleotides not matched to a gene: 8. Source material: blood. The chain is built from TRBV28 and TRBJ2-7; TRBD1 matches 8 bases. This TCR derives from a man in his fifties or sixties with Graves' ophthalmopathy. CDR3 residues: CASSPNPGQAYEQYF. DNA of the CDR3: TGTGCCAGCAGTCCGAACCCGGGACAGGCCTACGAGCAGTACTTC.